This record covers a single TCR beta chain. With 60 Vbeta and 13 Jbeta primers, the PCR was carried out. Profiling relied on immunoSEQ multiplex PCR, and the TCRdb table lists in-frame clones only, not all of them. The sample contains some 190,000 clones, roughly three quarters of which appear only once. The CDR3 contains 14 residues. V lost 5 bases, J lost 5 bases, and 6 bases stayed unmatched. The V gene's germline CDR1 is SGHTA and CDR2 FQGNSA. The data stem from a study of cytomegalovirus exposure and HLA in healthy donors. This cohort consisted of healthy bone marrow donors. The chain employs TRBV7-2 and TRBJ2-1; 7 bases match TRBD2. The clonotype originates from a woman aged 30 to 39 in good health and CMV-seropositive. The sequencing input was PBMCs. The CDR3 region has the DNA TGTGCCAGCAGCGAATACGGGGGGAACAATGAGCAGTTCTTC. Translated: CASSEYGGNNEQFF.